These 22 T cell receptor beta chains share one sample of origin, sequenced in a study of T cells in localized non-small cell lung cancer. TCRdb's table, derived via immunoSEQ multiplex PCR, lists solely in-frame clones and lacks some. The table lists some 51,000 clones, roughly 85% of them singletons. Here the sequenced sample was peripheral blood, taken before any cancer treatment. These TCRs come from a woman aged 40-75 years with stage I lung adenocarcinoma.

Only a few counts were recorded for this clone. In DNA form, the CDR3 reads TGTGCCAGCAGCTTGGGTCCGGGTAGCGCCTACGAGCAGTACTTC. Translated: CASSLGPGSAYEQYF. This chain uses TRBV5-8 with TRBJ2-7, with D maybe TRBD2 (5 bases). The CDR3 totals 15 residues. CDR1 is SGHTS, CDR2 YDEGEE, per germline. V lost 0 bases to trimming and J lost 2 bases, with 12 bases between them. The whole variable domain, filled in from reference TRBV5-8 and TRBJ2-7, reads EAGVTQSPTHLIKTRGQQATLRCSPISGHTSVYWYQQALGLGLQFLLWYDEGEERNRGNFPPRFSGRQFPNYSSELNVNALELEDSALYLCASSLGPGSAYEQYFGPGTRLTVT.

The V call is TRBV7-2, the J call TRBJ2-7; D not certain. V was clipped by 1 base and J by 3 bases, with 10 bases between them. Germline V gene sequence: CDR1 SGHTA, CDR2 FQGNSA. The CDR3 is 14 residues long. CDR3 protein: CASSLGVDRYEQYF. The CDR3 nucleotides are TGTGCCAGCAGCTTAGGAGTCGACCGCTACGAGCAGTACTTC.

V gene TRBV7-6 combines with J gene TRBJ2-3, with TRBD2 matching 7 bases. Unmatched junction bases numbered 1, after V lost 1 base and J lost 0 bases. Germline loops: CDR1 SGHVS, CDR2 FNYEAQ. The CDR3 has 15 residues. The CDR3 protein is CASSLGRGSTDTQYF. The CDR3 DNA is TGTGCCAGCAGCTTAGGGCGGGGGAGCACAGATACGCAGTATTTT.

The chain carries TRBV15 and TRBJ1-2, with 7 bases lining up with TRBD1. Germline lookup yields CDR1 LNHNV and CDR2 YYDKDF (reference sequence). This CDR3 has 19 residues. V trimming: 0 bases; J trimming: 4 bases; junction bases outside the gene matches: 17. The CDR3 DNA sequence: TGTGCCACCAGCAGAGATAGTACAGGGGACTATTACGGCTCCTATGGCTACACCTTC. Translating gives CATSRDSTGDYYGSYGYTF.

V gene TRBV7-2 combines with J gene TRBJ1-3, with no clear D. The CDR3 is made up of 12 amino acids. The germline CDR1 and CDR2 sequences are SGHTA and FQGNSA. Between the trimmed V and J ends, which lost 6 bases and 6 bases, there was a span of 9 bases. The CDR3 region has the DNA TGTGCCAGCAGTCCTCTCCCAAACACCATATATTTT. It translates to CASSPLPNTIYF.

This chain connects TRBV11-2 to TRBJ1-2; 9 bases are shared with TRBD1. V trimming: 5 bases; J trimming: 2 bases; junction bases outside the gene matches: 9. The CDR3 spans 16 residues. The germline gives CDR1 SGHAT, CDR2 FQNNGV. The CDR3 sequence is CASSRSNRGQNYGYTF. CDR3 nucleotide sequence: TGTGCCAGCAGCCGATCGAACAGGGGGCAGAACTATGGCTACACCTTC.

J is TRBJ2-1 and V is TRBV7-9, with a weak D call TRBD2 (5 bases). Germline CDR1 SEHNR, CDR2 FQNEAQ (reference sequence). V was trimmed by 4 bases and J by 9 bases, leaving 16 bases between them. The length of the CDR3 is 14 residues. CDR3 in amino acids: CASSSALALGEQFF. The CDR3 DNA follows: TGTGCCAGCAGCTCAGCTCTAGCTTTGGGTGAGCAGTTCTTC.

The V call is TRBV11-2, the J call TRBJ2-1; D ambiguous. V lost 7 bases, J lost 2 bases, and 15 bases lay in between. The CDR3 sequence is 15 residues long. Germline values: CDR1 SGHAT, CDR2 FQNNGV. The CDR3 DNA sequence: TGTGCCAGCATGGTTCGGCTCTCTACCTACAATGAGCAGTTCTTC. It is translated as CASMVRLSTYNEQFF.

This chain uses TRBV19 with TRBJ2-1; maybe TRBD2 (6 bases). V was shortened by 9 bases and J by 4 bases, with 25 bases between the two germline ends. This CDR3 region has 17 residues. Germline V gives CDR1 LNHDA, CDR2 SQIVND (reference sequence). Here the CDR3 reads CASQGSEGFHLYNEQFF. CDR3 coding DNA: TGTGCCAGCCAAGGGTCGGAGGGATTCCATTTATACAATGAGCAGTTCTTC.

The chain combines TRBV10-1 with TRBJ2-2; no definite D call. The CDR3 is 15 residues long. The germline gives CDR1 WNHNN, CDR2 SYGVQD (reference sequence). V gave up 3 bases and J gave up 0 bases, with 8 bases separating them. CDR3: CASSDSPPNTGELFF. The CDR3 region has the DNA TGCGCCAGCAGTGACAGCCCCCCGAACACCGGGGAGCTGTTTTTT.

J is TRBJ1-5 and V is TRBV19; D is unresolved. The V end lost 5 bases, the J end lost 1 base, and 9 bases lay between the germline ends. The CDR3 loop spans 14 amino acids. CDR1 is LNHDA and CDR2 is SQIVND in the germline V gene (reference sequence). The CDR3 spells CASSREMSNQPQHF. The CDR3 nucleotides read TGTGCCAGTAGTCGGGAGATGAGCAATCAGCCCCAGCATTTT.

V gene TRBV9 combines with J gene TRBJ2-1; no definite D call. Germline V gene data show CDR1 as SGDLS and CDR2 as YYNGEE. The CDR3 covers 12 residues. The V and J ends lost 4 bases and 6 bases respectively, with 8 bases between them. As DNA, the CDR3 is TGTGCCAGCAGCTCTTCCCCCAATGAGCAGTTCTTC. As protein: CASSSSPNEQFF.

Only a few counts were recorded for this clone. The chain uses TRBV29-1 and TRBJ2-3; no clear D gene. In germline, CDR1 is SQVTM, CDR2 ANQGSEA. The CDR3 has 11 residues. V dropped 2 bases and J dropped 4 bases, with 4 bases sitting between them. The CDR3 DNA is TGCAGCGTTGAAAACTCAGATACGCAGTATTTT. Amino acids: CSVENSDTQYF.

The J gene is TRBJ2-7, the V gene TRBV7-8; 8 bases line up with TRBD1. Germline-derived CDR1 and CDR2 are SGHVS and FQNEAQ. CDR3 size: 15 residues. Germline trimming cut 1 base from V and 4 bases from J; bases unmatched to any gene: 6. CDR3 amino acids: CASSLGRQGQYEQYF. Written as DNA, the CDR3 is TGTGCCAGCAGCTTAGGGCGACAGGGGCAGTACGAGCAGTACTTC.

This sequence joins TRBV5-4 and TRBJ1-1; D is uncertain. The CDR3 has 14 amino acids. V lost 4 bases to trimming and J lost 0 bases, with 10 bases between them. Germline V CDR1 and CDR2: SGHNT, YYREEE (reference sequence). In DNA form, the CDR3 reads TGTGCCAGCAGCCGAGTTGAGATGAACACTGAAGCTTTCTTT. It encodes CASSRVEMNTEAFF.

The gene calls are TRBV19 and TRBJ2-5; the D gene is possibly TRBD2 (6 bases). There are 12 residues in the CDR3. The V gene's germline CDR1 is LNHDA and CDR2 SQIVND (reference sequence). Trimming took off 8 bases at V and 4 bases at J, with 11 bases between the two ends. DNA for the CDR3: TGTGCCAGTGCGAGCGGGCCAGAGACCCAGTACTTC. Translated: CASASGPETQYF.

The gene calls are TRBV6-5 and TRBJ1-2; D remains unclear. CDR3 size: 13 residues. Looked up from germline, CDR1 is MNHEY and CDR2 is SVGAGI. V was trimmed by 4 bases and J by 8 bases, leaving 14 bases between them. CDR3: CASSSAMDRGYTF. The CDR3 DNA reads as TGTGCCAGCAGTTCCGCCATGGACCGGGGCTACACCTTC.

This clone was counted a single time. The chain links TRBV30 to TRBJ1-4; D remains ambiguous. The ends were cut back, 5 bases at V and 6 bases at J, with 13 bases in the middle. CDR3 length: 13 residues. In germline, CDR1 is GTSNPN, CDR2 SVGIG (reference sequence). For the CDR3, the DNA is TGTGCCTGGGGACCGCTCATCCATGAAAAACTGTTTTTT. It encodes CAWGPLIHEKLFF.

This chain connects TRBV4-3 to TRBJ1-4, with D possibly matching TRBD1 (5 bases). Trimming shortened V by 0 bases and J by 4 bases, and 12 bases separated the two germline ends. Germline loops: CDR1 LGHNA, CDR2 YSLEER. This CDR3 comprises 16 residues. CDR3 nucleotides: TGCGCCAGCAGCCAAGATTGGGGACTGATTAATGAAAAACTGTTTTTT. Its protein is CASSQDWGLINEKLFF.

The chain recombines TRBV6-6 with TRBJ2-7; no clear D. The CDR3 length is 14 residues. Germline assignment: CDR1 MNHNY and CDR2 SVGAGI (reference sequence). The V end was cut by 0 bases, the J end by 1 base, with 7 bases between. DNA for the CDR3: TGTGCCAGCAGTTACTCGAAGCAGTCCTACGAGCAGTACTTC. Translated: CASSYSKQSYEQYF.

The V and J genes are TRBV7-2 and TRBJ2-7; D may be TRBD2 (5 bases). V was clipped by 5 bases and J by 6 bases, with 11 bases between them. Germline V gives CDR1 SGHTA, CDR2 FQGNSA. The CDR3 covers 12 residues. The CDR3 nucleotides are TGTGCCAGCAGCCGGGATATTACCGAGCAGTACTTC. Its translation is CASSRDITEQYF.

The chain has TRBV5-8 and TRBJ1-6; 8 nucleotides agree with TRBD1. Germline CDR1 reads SGHTS; CDR2 reads YDEGEE. The CDR3 runs to 15 residues. The trim removed 1 base at V and 7 bases at J, leaving 4 bases unmatched. The CDR3 bases are TGTGCCAGCAGCTTGATCGGACAGGGAAATTCACCCCTCCACTTT. This gives the protein CASSLIGQGNSPLHF.